These T cell receptor beta chains were read from a single sample in a study of cytomegalovirus exposure and HLA in healthy donors. The assay was immunoSEQ multiplex PCR, and TCRdb's table has in-frame clones only and misses some. This sample yields 150,000 to 200,000 clones, of which roughly 80% are seen a single time; 13% belongs to the top ten. The sequencing sample was made of PBMCs. The receptors derive from a woman aged 50 to 65 in good health and CMV-seropositive. Both conserved end residues are part of each CDR3. The order of the fields is D gene, clone size, J gene, V gene, CDR3 protein, CDR3 DNA. A D gene is named only where the DNA matches it firmly. Where a row states a size, it is once, few, many or the class of an expanded clone; other rows omit it.

d_call: TRBD1
clone_size: -
j_call: TRBJ1-2
v_call: TRBV5-6
cdr3_aa: CASSPHRGGYTF
cdr3_nt: TGTGCCAGCAGCCCGCACAGGGGTGGCTACACCTTC

d_call: -
clone_size: few
j_call: TRBJ2-3
v_call: TRBV19
cdr3_aa: CASSLGASTDTQYF
cdr3_nt: TGTGCCAGTTCCTTAGGGGCAAGCACAGATACGCAGTATTTT

d_call: -
clone_size: -
j_call: TRBJ2-3
v_call: TRBV2
cdr3_aa: CASSLGTDTQYF
cdr3_nt: TGTGCCAGCAGCCTCGGGACAGATACGCAGTATTTT

d_call: -
clone_size: -
j_call: TRBJ2-1
v_call: TRBV12-5
cdr3_aa: CASGLSAGRGVNEQFF
cdr3_nt: TGTGCTAGTGGTTTATCCGCAGGCCGGGGTGTCAATGAGCAGTTCTTC

d_call: TRBD1
clone_size: -
j_call: TRBJ2-5
v_call: TRBV4-1
cdr3_aa: CASSQVKTGEETQYF
cdr3_nt: TGCGCCAGCAGCCAAGTCAAAACAGGGGAGGAGACCCAGTACTTC

d_call: -
clone_size: -
j_call: TRBJ1-5
v_call: TRBV7-9
cdr3_aa: CASSIGAPGNNQPQHF
cdr3_nt: TGTGCCAGCAGCATTGGAGCCCCAGGGAATAATCAGCCCCAGCATTTT

d_call: -
clone_size: -
j_call: TRBJ1-2
v_call: TRBV19
cdr3_aa: CASSIGGARGYGYTF
cdr3_nt: TGTGCCAGTAGTATCGGCGGGGCGCGCGGCTATGGCTACACCTTC

d_call: -
clone_size: -
j_call: TRBJ1-1
v_call: TRBV11-3
cdr3_aa: CASSNRANTEAFF
cdr3_nt: TGTGCCAGCAGCAACAGGGCCAACACTGAAGCTTTCTTT

d_call: -
clone_size: -
j_call: TRBJ1-5
v_call: TRBV6-6
cdr3_aa: CASSYSSGDQPQHF
cdr3_nt: TGTGCCAGCAGTTACTCCTCAGGGGATCAGCCCCAGCATTTT

d_call: TRBD1
clone_size: -
j_call: TRBJ2-7
v_call: TRBV15
cdr3_aa: CATSRGQGAGYEQYF
cdr3_nt: TGTGCCACCAGCAGAGGACAGGGGGCGGGCTACGAGCAGTACTTC

d_call: -
clone_size: -
j_call: TRBJ2-7
v_call: TRBV29-1
cdr3_aa: CSATPSGFPYEQYF
cdr3_nt: TGCAGCGCCACGCCGTCAGGGTTTCCCTACGAGCAGTACTTC

d_call: TRBD1
clone_size: -
j_call: TRBJ2-1
v_call: TRBV7-8
cdr3_aa: CASSPGQGVSYNEQFF
cdr3_nt: TGTGCCAGCAGCCCAGGTCAGGGGGTTTCCTACAATGAGCAGTTCTTC

d_call: -
clone_size: -
j_call: TRBJ1-4
v_call: TRBV13
cdr3_aa: CASSLFGASNEKLFF
cdr3_nt: TGTGCCAGCAGCTTATTTGGGGCCTCTAATGAAAAACTGTTTTTT

d_call: -
clone_size: -
j_call: TRBJ1-2
v_call: TRBV30
cdr3_aa: CAWDAGLLNYGYTF
cdr3_nt: TGTGCCTGGGATGCGGGACTTCTCAACTATGGCTACACCTTC

d_call: -
clone_size: -
j_call: TRBJ2-3
v_call: TRBV7-3
cdr3_aa: CASPRGFPTDTQYF
cdr3_nt: TGTGCCAGCCCTAGGGGCTTTCCGACAGATACGCAGTATTTT

d_call: -
clone_size: -
j_call: TRBJ1-4
v_call: TRBV6-5
cdr3_aa: CASSLTGEPDEKLFF
cdr3_nt: TGTGCCAGCAGCTTAACGGGGGAGCCCGATGAAAAACTGTTTTTT

d_call: -
clone_size: -
j_call: TRBJ2-5
v_call: TRBV5-1
cdr3_aa: CASSWGQGETQYF
cdr3_nt: TGCGCCAGCAGCTGGGGGCAGGGAGAGACCCAGTACTTC